Described below is a single T cell receptor beta chain sequence and its context. Its cognate antigen is unknown. All gene names here are mouse names. The read comes to an end 1 residue before the CDR3 does, leaving the germline J gene to fill in the end. Trimming stripped 4 bases from V and 0 bases from J, with 7 bases between. Germline CDR1 reads SGHSN; CDR2 reads HYEKVE. The CDR3 extends over 13 amino acids. This sample is part of a study of tissue T cells after allogeneic stem cell transplantation. The study, taken as a whole, reports: This small cohort was clinically heterogeneous, and sampling depth was a limitation.

Survey-depth TCRbeta CDR3 sequencing reported V/J genes and productive frequencies. Here immunoSEQ multiplex PCR was the method, and the copy in TCRdb shows in-frame clones only, minus some. The sample has 40,000 to 50,000 clones, roughly 73% seen once. Input material: sorted cells pooled from one or two spleens. V usage is TRBV12-1 and J usage is TRBJ2-4; D ambiguous. The sequence derives from a pool of C57BL/6 mice in good health. The CDR3 spells CASSPDSQNTLYF. CDR3 DNA, as far as it was read: TGTGCCAGCTCACCTGATAGTCAAAACACCTTGTAC.